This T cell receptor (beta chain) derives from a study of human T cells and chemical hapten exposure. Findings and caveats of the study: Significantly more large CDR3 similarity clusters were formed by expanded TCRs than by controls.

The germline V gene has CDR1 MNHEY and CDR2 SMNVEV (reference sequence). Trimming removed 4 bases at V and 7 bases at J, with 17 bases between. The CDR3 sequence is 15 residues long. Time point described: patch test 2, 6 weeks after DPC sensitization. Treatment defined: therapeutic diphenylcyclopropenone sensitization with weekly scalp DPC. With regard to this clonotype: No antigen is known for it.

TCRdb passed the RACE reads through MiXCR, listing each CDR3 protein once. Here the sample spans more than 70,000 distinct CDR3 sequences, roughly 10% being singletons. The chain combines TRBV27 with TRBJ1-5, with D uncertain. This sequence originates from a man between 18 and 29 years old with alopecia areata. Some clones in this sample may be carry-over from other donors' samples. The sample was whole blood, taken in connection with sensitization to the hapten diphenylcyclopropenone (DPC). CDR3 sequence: CASSSRVSSWQPQHF. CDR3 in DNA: TGTGCCAGCAGTTCCCGAGTCTCTTCATGGCAGCCCCAGCATTTT.